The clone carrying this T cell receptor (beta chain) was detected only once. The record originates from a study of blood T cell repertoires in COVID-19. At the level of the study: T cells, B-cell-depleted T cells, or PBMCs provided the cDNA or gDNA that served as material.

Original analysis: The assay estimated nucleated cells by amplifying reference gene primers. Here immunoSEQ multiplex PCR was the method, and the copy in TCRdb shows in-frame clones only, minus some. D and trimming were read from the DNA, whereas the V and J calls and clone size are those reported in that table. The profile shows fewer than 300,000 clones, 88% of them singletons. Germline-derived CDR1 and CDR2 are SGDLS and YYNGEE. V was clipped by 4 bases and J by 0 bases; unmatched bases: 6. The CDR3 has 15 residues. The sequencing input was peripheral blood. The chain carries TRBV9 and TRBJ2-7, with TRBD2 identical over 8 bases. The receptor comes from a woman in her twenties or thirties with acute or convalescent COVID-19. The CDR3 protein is CASSTLAGPSYEQYF. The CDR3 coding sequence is TGTGCCAGCAGCACCCTAGCGGGCCCCTCCTACGAGCAGTACTTC.